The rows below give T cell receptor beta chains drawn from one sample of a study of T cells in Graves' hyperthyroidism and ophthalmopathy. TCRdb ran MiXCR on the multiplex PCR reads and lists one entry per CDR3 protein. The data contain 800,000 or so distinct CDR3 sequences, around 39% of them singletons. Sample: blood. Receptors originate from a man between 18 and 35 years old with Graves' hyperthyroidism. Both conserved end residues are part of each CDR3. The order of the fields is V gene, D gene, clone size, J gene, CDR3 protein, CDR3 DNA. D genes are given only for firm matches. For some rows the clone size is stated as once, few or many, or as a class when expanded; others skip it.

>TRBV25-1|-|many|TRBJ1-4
CTSRTGWEKLFF
TGTACCAGCAGGACTGGGTGGGAAAAACTGTTTTTT
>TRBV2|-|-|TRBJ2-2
CASSLIGGLATGELFF
TGTGCCAGCAGTTTGATCGGGGGGCTTGCCACCGGGGAGCTGTTTTTT
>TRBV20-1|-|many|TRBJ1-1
CSATISEAFF
TGCAGTGCTACCATCTCTGAAGCTTTCTTT
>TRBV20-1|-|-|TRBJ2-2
CSVQRNTGELFF
TGCAGTGTCCAGCGGAACACCGGGGAGCTGTTTTTT
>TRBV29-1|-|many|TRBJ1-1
CSVSNRQAEAFF
TGCAGCGTAAGCAACCGACAGGCTGAAGCTTTCTTT
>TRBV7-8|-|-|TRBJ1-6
CASSQMGNTGENSPLHF
TGCGCCAGCAGCCAGATGGGGAACACCGGAGAGAATTCACCCCTCCACTTT
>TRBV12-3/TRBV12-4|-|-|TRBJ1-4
CASSLFPPGRGKGKLFF
TGTGCCAGCAGTTTATTCCCTCCGGGGAGGGGTAAGGGAAAACTGTTTTTT
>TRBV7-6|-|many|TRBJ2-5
CASTVAQETQYF
TGTGCCAGCACGGTCGCCCAAGAGACCCAGTACTTC
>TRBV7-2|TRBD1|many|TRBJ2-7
CASSLGLQGMTYEQYF
TGTGCCAGCAGCTTAGGGTTACAGGGGATGACCTACGAGCAGTACTTC
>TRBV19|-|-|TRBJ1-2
CASATGIAGYTF
TGTGCCAGTGCAACAGGGATAGCCGGCTACACCTTC
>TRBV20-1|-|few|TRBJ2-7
CSALQGRYEQYF
TGCAGTGCTTTACAGGGACGCTACGAGCAGTACTTC
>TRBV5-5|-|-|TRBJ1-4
CASSLKWAGGEKLFF
TGTGCCAGCAGCTTGAAATGGGCGGGAGGTGAAAAACTGTTTTTT
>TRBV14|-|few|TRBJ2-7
CASSQGGTSRAYEQYF
TGTGCCAGCAGCCAGGGTGGGACTTCCAGAGCCTACGAGCAGTACTTC
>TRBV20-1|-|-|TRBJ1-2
CSAETTSRGIGCTF
TGCAGTGCCGAGACCACCTCGAGGGGAATTGGCTGCACCTTC
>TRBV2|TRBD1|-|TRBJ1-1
CASHQGEGTEAFF
TGTGCCAGCCATCAGGGGGAGGGCACTGAAGCTTTCTTT
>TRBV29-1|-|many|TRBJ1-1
CSVATGTWTEAFF
TGCAGCGTTGCTACAGGGACGTGGACTGAAGCTTTCTTT
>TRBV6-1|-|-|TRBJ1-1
CASKQPQGNTEAFF
TGTGCCAGCAAGCAACCCCAGGGGAACACTGAAGCTTTCTTT
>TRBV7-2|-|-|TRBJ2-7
CASSPALKTYEQYF
TGTGCCAGCAGCCCGGCCCTAAAGACCTACGAGCAGTACTTC
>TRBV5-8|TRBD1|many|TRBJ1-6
CASSRQGENSPLHF
TGTGCCAGCAGCCGACAGGGGGAAAATTCACCCCTCCACTTT
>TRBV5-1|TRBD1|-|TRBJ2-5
CASSFGGTAQETQYF
TGCGCCAGCAGCTTTGGTGGGACAGCTCAAGAGACCCAGTACTTC
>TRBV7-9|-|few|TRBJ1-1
CASRHWTAENTEAFF
TGTGCCAGCAGACATTGGACTGCCGAGAACACTGAAGCTTTCTTT
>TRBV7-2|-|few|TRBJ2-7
CASSWSLGGYEQYF
TGTGCCAGCAGCTGGAGTCTAGGGGGCTACGAGCAGTACTTC
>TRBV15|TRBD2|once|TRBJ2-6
CATSRERAGANVLTF
TGTGCCACCAGCAGAGAAAGAGCGGGAGCCAACGTCCTGACTTTC
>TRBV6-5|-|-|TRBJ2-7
CASSLTLPAYEQYF
TGTGCCAGCAGTCTGACCCTCCCCGCCTACGAGCAGTACTTC
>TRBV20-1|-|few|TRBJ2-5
CSARGASGPQQETQYF
TGCAGTGCTAGGGGGGCTTCGGGACCCCAGCAGGAGACCCAGTACTTC
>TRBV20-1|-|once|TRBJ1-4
CSASVIANDEKLFF
TGCAGTGCTAGTGTAATTGCGAACGATGAAAAACTGTTTTTT
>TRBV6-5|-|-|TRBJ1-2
CASGTLRDRYGYTF
TGTGCCAGCGGAACCCTGCGGGATCGCTATGGCTACACCTTC
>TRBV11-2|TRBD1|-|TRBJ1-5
CASSPWTGYGNSNQPQHF
TGTGCCAGCAGCCCGTGGACAGGTTATGGGAATAGCAATCAGCCCCAGCATTTT
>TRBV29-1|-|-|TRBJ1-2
CSVGTVNTGYTF
TGCAGCGTTGGGACAGTGAACACTGGCTACACCTTC
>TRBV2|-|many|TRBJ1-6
CASRTGSSYNSPLHF
TGTGCCAGCAGGACAGGTAGCTCCTATAATTCACCCCTCCACTTT